This T cell receptor beta chain is drawn from a study of cytotoxic CD8 clonotypes in ibrutinib-treated CLL. Study-level findings and limits: Clonality was elevated at ibrutinib response and had returned toward baseline at progression.

Generated by immunoSEQ multiplex PCR, the TCRdb table keeps only in-frame clones and is missing some. The data contain about 39,000 clones, about two thirds of them singletons. The V end was cut by 6 bases, the J end by 4 bases, with 18 bases between. The CDR3 runs to 15 residues. Germline values: CDR1 LNHDA, CDR2 SQIVND (reference sequence). A note on this clone: Its antigen is unknown.

The sequences come from PBMCs, collected at disease progression, from a patient treated with ibrutinib. V is TRBV19 and J is TRBJ1-2, with a tentative D call TRBD1 (5 bases). The receptor's source is a human donor with chronic lymphocytic leukemia. CDR3 protein: CASSFSIQGPYGYTF. CDR3 in DNA: TGTGCCAGTAGCTTTTCTATCCAGGGTCCCTATGGCTACACCTTC.